This T cell receptor (beta chain) stems from a study of shared clonotypes between healthy human individuals. Investigators spread the genomic DNA of each subset evenly over several immunoSEQ plates. Profiled with immunoSEQ multiplex PCR; TCRdb holds only in-frame clones, not every one. Of about 2.4 million clones listed, more than 85% are singletons. This CDR3 spans 12 amino acids. The germline V and J ends were trimmed by 5 bases and 4 bases, with 7 bases remaining between them. In germline, CDR1 is SGHNT, CDR2 YENEEA. Every one of the donors was a Caucasian adult that lived in Nashville, Tennessee. Investigators divided CD4+ cells into CD45RA+ naive and CD45RA-negative memory subsets.

The sample was naive CD4+ T cells from PBMCs. Subset specified: CD45RA+ positively selected. This chain joins TRBV11-3 and TRBJ2-3; D call uncertain. The clonotype originates from a man aged 18 to 29 in good health. Some clones in this sample may be carry-over from other donors' samples. CDR3: CASSTRADTQYF. CDR3 coding DNA: TGTGCCAGCAGCACCCGGGCAGATACGCAGTATTTT.